The sequence of this T cell receptor (beta chain) was determined in a study of T cell repertoires in cytomegalovirus infection. At the level of the study: Signatures in public TCR beta sequences pointed to both CMV infection and matching HLA type.

Germline values: CDR1 GTSNPN, CDR2 SVGIG (reference sequence). The CDR3 length is 15 residues. Each CDR3 protein is one row after TCRdb ran MiXCR on the reads. The sample yields approximately 500,000 distinct CDR3 sequences, about 17% seen once. General study results and limits: Ex vivo responses were dominated by HLA-C-restricted CMV-specific TCR beta clonotypes. Cumulative frequency (of public TCR beta family members) identified carriers of CMV plus the relevant HLA.

In this sample, this clonotype turned up once. The antigen is undetermined. The germline gene is not matched at one end of the junction; a read error may be the cause. This clonotype originated in a human donor in good health (CMV status not recorded). Some clones in this sample may be carry-over from other donors' samples. This chain joins TRBV30 and TRBJ2-7; tentative D call: TRBD1 (5 bases). Sequences were obtained from CD8+ T cells from PBMCs. The CDR3 here is CAWSVRGRSSYDQYF. CDR3 in DNA: TGTGCCTGGAGTGTTAGGGGCAGAAGCTCCTACGACCAGTACTTC.